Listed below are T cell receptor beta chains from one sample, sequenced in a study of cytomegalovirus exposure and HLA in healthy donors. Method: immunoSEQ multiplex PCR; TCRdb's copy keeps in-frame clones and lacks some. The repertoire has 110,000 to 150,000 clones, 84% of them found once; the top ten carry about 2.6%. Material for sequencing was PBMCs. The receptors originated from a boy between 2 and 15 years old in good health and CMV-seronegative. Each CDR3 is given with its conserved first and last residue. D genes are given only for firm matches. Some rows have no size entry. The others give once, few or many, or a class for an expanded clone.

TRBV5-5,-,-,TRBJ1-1,TGTGCCAGCAGCTTGGCCGGATGGGGAGGAGGCGAAGCTTTCTTT,CASSLAGWGGGEAFF
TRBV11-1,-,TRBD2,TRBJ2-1,TGTGCCAGCAAAGCGACTAGCGGGAGGAATGAGCAGTTCTTC,CASKATSGRNEQFF
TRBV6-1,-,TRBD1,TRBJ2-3,TGTGCCAGCAGCCGGGACAGGGGTATAGATACGCAGTATTTT,CASSRDRGIDTQYF
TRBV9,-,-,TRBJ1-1,TGTGCCAGCAGCGCCAGGGGCGGAAACACTGAAGCTTTCTTT,CASSARGGNTEAFF
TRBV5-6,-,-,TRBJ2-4,TGTGCCAGCAGCTTGTTGAAGGGGACACCGCCCGCCAAAAACATTCAGTACTTC,CASSLLKGTPPAKNIQYF
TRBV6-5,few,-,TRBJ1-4,TGTGCCAGCAGTTACCCTAAAGAACAGGTTTCGGAAAAACTGTTTTTT,CASSYPKEQVSEKLFF
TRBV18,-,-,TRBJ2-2,TGTGCCAGCTCACAGGGGATGAACACCGGGGAGCTGTTTTTT,CASSQGMNTGELFF
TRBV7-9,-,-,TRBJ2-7,TGTTCCAGCAGCTTAGCCCCCCTTGCCGGGCAGTACTTC,CSSSLAPLAGQYF
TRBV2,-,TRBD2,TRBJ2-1,TGTGCCAGCCACCACTCTCTAGCGGGATCCTACAATGAGCAGTTCTTC,CASHHSLAGSYNEQFF
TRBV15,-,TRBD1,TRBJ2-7,TGTGCCACCCGGACAGGGAAGGGAGGCTACGAGCAGTACTTC,CATRTGKGGYEQYF
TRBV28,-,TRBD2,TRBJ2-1,TGTGCCAGCAGACCTAGCGGGACCTACAATGAGCAGTTCTTC,CASRPSGTYNEQFF
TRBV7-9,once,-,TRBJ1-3,TGTGCCAGCTGCCCTAATCCAAAAACCATATATTTT,CASCPNPKTIYF
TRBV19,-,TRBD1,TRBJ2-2,TGTGCCAGTATTTCCGCCACCGGGACAGGGGGCTCCGGGGAGCTGTTTTTT,CASISATGTGGSGELFF
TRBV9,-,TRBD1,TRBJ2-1,TGTGCCAGCACCGGACAGGGGGCCTACAATGAGCAGTTCTTC,CASTGQGAYNEQFF
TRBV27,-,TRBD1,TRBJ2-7,TGTGCCAGCAGTTTGAGACAGGGGGCCTACGAGCAGTACTTC,CASSLRQGAYEQYF
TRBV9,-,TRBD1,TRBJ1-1,TGTGCCAGCAGCGAGGTGGGACAGACTTTGAACACTGAAGCTTTCTTT,CASSEVGQTLNTEAFF
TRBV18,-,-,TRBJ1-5,TGTGCCAGCTCACCCCTCGCCACCCGACAGGTTAGCAATCAGCCCCAGCATTTT,CASSPLATRQVSNQPQHF
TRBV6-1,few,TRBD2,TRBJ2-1,TGTGCCAGCAATCCTACTAGCGGGACCTACAATGAGCAGTTCTTC,CASNPTSGTYNEQFF
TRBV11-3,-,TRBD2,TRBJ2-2,TGTGCCAGCAGCTTGACTAGCGGGGGGTTCGGGGAGCTGTTTTTT,CASSLTSGGFGELFF
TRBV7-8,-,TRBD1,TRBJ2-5,TGTGCCAGCAGCCGGGGACAGTTGGAACAAGAGACCCAGTACTTC,CASSRGQLEQETQYF